This TCR delta chain was recovered during a study of delta chain sequences of gamma delta T cells (dated by TCRdb to 2017 to 2019). Libraries were built with 5' RACE. The instrument was an Illumina MiSeq. TCRdb reanalyzed the public reads with the CATT caller, and identical DNA sequences were merged afterwards. A total of thousands of delta-chain clones appear in this sample, 25% to 35% of them only once. 15% to 20% of the sample belongs to the ten largest clones. This clone is termed large (0.1 to 1%). Its binding antigen is unknown. No base qualities exist here, and no much larger clone lies one base off it. Different DNA sequences within this sample yield the same CDR3. CDR1 and CDR2 were assigned from the germline V gene as GEAIGNYY and EKD. The V end loses 0 bases and the J end loses 0 bases, and a stretch of 16 bases separates them. The CDR3 covers 17 residues, taking in both the cysteine and the phenylalanine. CDR3 DNA only is kept here, 51 bases in frame from base 1.

The source of this sequence is a human donor in good health. Sequenced: either unsorted cells or a sorted T cell fraction (not recorded which). Recombination linked TRDV2 to TRDJ1; the D gene is possibly TRDD3, with 6 bases matching. The nucleotide sequence reads as follows: TGTGCCTGTGACACCGTCGAGGATACAGGGTACACCGATAAACTCATCTTT. This translates into CACDTVEDTGYTDKLIF.